A selection of T cell receptor beta chains follows, all from one sample in a study of cytomegalovirus exposure and HLA in healthy donors. Here immunoSEQ multiplex PCR was the method, and the copy in TCRdb shows in-frame clones only, minus some. The sample carries some 120,000 clones, over 65% recorded once. The sample was PBMCs. The receptor source for this set is a female donor in good health and CMV-seronegative. CDR3s include the opening cysteine and the closing phenylalanine or tryptophan. D genes are given only for firm matches. Expanded clones are given a class, and other clones once, few, many or no size at all.

D gene,clone size,J gene,V gene,CDR3 DNA,CDR3 protein
-,-,TRBJ1-1,TRBV11-2,TGTGCCAGCAGCTTAATACAGGGGAACACTGAAGCTTTCTTT,CASSLIQGNTEAFF
TRBD1,-,TRBJ2-1,TRBV19,TGTGCCACCTTCGAGGGGGCCGGGGAGCAGTTCTTC,CATFEGAGEQFF
TRBD1,-,TRBJ2-7,TRBV7-9,TGTGCCAGCAGCTTTGGTGCGGCAACGACAGGGATCGACGAGCAGTACTTC,CASSFGAATTGIDEQYF
TRBD1,-,TRBJ2-4,TRBV30,TGTGCCTCTACAGGGGGGTCCTCTGGAAACATTCAGTACTTC,CASTGGSSGNIQYF
-,once,TRBJ2-4,TRBV4-2,TGTGCCAGCAGCCAAGATCTGGGGGGACTAGCCAAAAACATTCAGTACTTC,CASSQDLGGLAKNIQYF
-,-,TRBJ2-3,TRBV4-2,TGTGCCAGCAGCCAAGAAGTGCGGGAAGTGGATACGCAGTATTTT,CASSQEVREVDTQYF
TRBD1,-,TRBJ2-5,TRBV6-5,TGTGCCAGCAGTTACGCCAAGGACAGGTTAGGGGAGACCCAGTACTTC,CASSYAKDRLGETQYF
-,-,TRBJ1-5,TRBV19,TGTGCCAGTAGACAGGGAGAACAGCCCCAGCATTTT,CASRQGEQPQHF
-,-,TRBJ1-5,TRBV5-8,TGTGCCAGCAGCCTGGGAGCGGTTAACCATCAGCCCCAGCATTTT,CASSLGAVNHQPQHF
-,-,TRBJ1-1,TRBV9,TGTGCCAGCAGCGTAGCTCCGTCAGGGGAAAACACTGAAGCTTTCTTT,CASSVAPSGENTEAFF
TRBD2,-,TRBJ2-5,TRBV6-5,TGTGCCAGCAGTTCTAAGCGGGGGCCTCGGGCCGAGACCCAGTACTTC,CASSSKRGPRAETQYF
TRBD2,once,TRBJ2-1,TRBV2,TGTGCCAGCGGCGGACTAGCGGGGCAATACAATGAGCAGTTCTTC,CASGGLAGQYNEQFF
TRBD1,-,TRBJ2-3,TRBV11-2,TGTGCCAGCAGACTGAGGGGGCCCAACACAGATACGCAGTATTTT,CASRLRGPNTDTQYF
-,-,TRBJ1-5,TRBV7-8,TGTGCCAGCAGCCAATCCGTGCTCGGGGTGGGTCCCCAGCATTTT,CASSQSVLGVGPQHF
TRBD2,-,TRBJ2-7,TRBV27,TGTGCCAGCAGTTTATCCGGGGGGGAGACCTACGAGCAGTACTTC,CASSLSGGETYEQYF